This entry concerns a single T cell receptor beta chain. No antigen is known for it. The entry originates in a study of PD-1 blockade in classical Hodgkin lymphoma. Study details: With a 2-week interval, patients received intravenous nivolumab at 3 mg/kg. Study conclusions and caveats: Patients with a complete response exhibited baseline diversity comparable to newly diagnosed patients.

Brentuximab vedotin exposure varied, and every patient relapsed after autologous stem cell transplantation. The data were produced by immunoSEQ multiplex PCR, yet TCRdb's version contains in-frame clones alone and is incomplete. This repertoire shows 20,000 to 30,000 clones, more than 60% found once; its top ten account for nearly 8%. CDR1 MNHEY and CDR2 SMNVEV come from the germline V gene (reference sequence). This CDR3 is 14 amino acids long. Trimming cost V 5 bases and J 6 bases; bases outside gene matches: 4. The chain joins TRBV27 to TRBJ1-1, with TRBD1 matching 12 bases. The sequencing here drew on peripheral blood mononuclear cells (PBMCs), taken before the second cycle of nivolumab. The sequence was obtained from a human donor with classical Hodgkin lymphoma. As DNA, the CDR3 is TGTGCCAGCAGTCCACGGGACAGGGGGCCTGAAGCTTTCTTT. Translated, it gives CASSPRDRGPEAFF.